The clone carrying this TCR beta chain was observed many times. This sample stems from a study of T cells in Graves' hyperthyroidism and ophthalmopathy. Germline V lookup: CDR1 SNHLY, CDR2 FYNNEI. The CDR3 has 18 residues. Deletions cut 8 bases from V and 0 bases from J, with 23 bases between. The TCR beta CDR3 regions underwent amplification using RNA transcripts as the source. HTBI primers were the set used in a first-round RT-PCR of the TCR CDR3. MiXCR was run by TCRdb on the multiplex PCR reads, yielding one entry per CDR3 protein. The sample lists fewer than 450,000 distinct CDR3 sequences, about a sixth occurring once.

The sample taken for sequencing was blood. This sequence was found in a woman aged 30 to 39 with Graves' hyperthyroidism that later progressed to Graves' ophthalmopathy. This chain joins TRBV2 and TRBJ2-1, with D possibly called TRBD1 or TRBD2 (5 bases each). CDR3 in DNA: TGTGCCAGCGGGGTAGTACTAGGGACGGGAAGCTCCTACAATGAGCAGTTCTTC. This gives the protein CASGVVLGTGSSYNEQFF.